Presented here are 16 T cell receptor beta chains from one specimen sequenced in a study of OX40 agonist ivuxolimab in advanced cancers. Assay used: immunoSEQ multiplex PCR; TCRdb lists only in-frame clones, some missing. Of some 50,000 clones detected, roughly 84% appear once; the ten largest clones hold 4.6%. The sample was CD4+ or CD8+ T cells sorted from blood, taken in a trial of the OX40 agonist ivuxolimab. Source of these receptors: an adult with an advanced solid tumor such as melanoma, head and neck, liver or kidney cancer.

The chain is built from TRBV6-5 and TRBJ2-7; TRBD2 agrees at 12 bases. CDR1 and CDR2 (germline): MNHEY, SVGAGI. The V segment lost 6 bases and the J segment 4 bases; nucleotides outside the gene matches: 7. The CDR3 spans 15 residues. The CDR3 spells CASRRLAGDGYEQYF. CDR3 DNA: TGTGCCAGCAGAAGACTAGCGGGAGACGGGTACGAGCAGTACTTC.

By sample share, this clone is medium-sized (0.01 to 0.1%). CDR3 sequence (DNA): TGTGCTAGTGGTTTGGGACATACGGTGGTGGCCGGGGAGCTGTTTTTT. This encodes CASGLGHTVVAGELFF. The V call is TRBV12-5, the J call TRBJ2-2; D is ambiguous. The CDR3 consists of 16 residues. Trimming stripped 1 base from V and 6 bases from J, with 15 bases between. Germline V gene data show CDR1 as LGHNT and CDR2 as FRNRAP.

J is TRBJ2-7 and V is TRBV5-1; 7 nucleotides match TRBD1. The CDR3 sequence is 13 residues long. Germline CDR1 is SGHRS and CDR2 is YFSETQ. Trimming removed 4 bases from V and 3 bases from J; junction bases left unmatched: 4. CDR3 nucleotides: TGCGCCAGCAGCGTGGGACAGAACTACGAGCAGTACTTC. Translated: CASSVGQNYEQYF.

The J gene is TRBJ1-3, the V gene TRBV28, with D perhaps matching TRBD1 (6 bases). Trimming cost V 2 bases and J 0 bases, with 14 bases left between them. The CDR3 is 17 amino acids. Germline V gives CDR1 MDHEN, CDR2 SYDVKM. CDR3 bases: TGTGCCAGCAGTTTACCGGACAGATCTGACTCTGGAAACACCATATATTTT. Translating gives CASSLPDRSDSGNTIYF.

The chain employs TRBV12-1 and TRBJ2-1. TRBV12-1 is shown as a pseudogene. This CDR3 region has 17 residues. For the CDR3, the DNA is TGTGCCAGCAGCTGCTACGGGACCCTACCGAATTACAATGAGCAGTTCTTC. Translating gives CASSCYGTLPNYNEQFF.

V usage is TRBV11-2 and J usage is TRBJ2-7; D is perhaps TRBD2 (6 bases). Germline V gene sequence: CDR1 SGHAT, CDR2 FQNNGV. V gave up 4 bases and J gave up 3 bases, with 13 bases separating them. The CDR3 has 14 residues. The DNA of the CDR3 is TGTGCCAGCAGCTCCCGACTAGATCTCTACGAGCAGTACTTC. Its protein product is CASSSRLDLYEQYF.

This chain uses TRBV2 with TRBJ2-2; 9 bases line up with TRBD1. Per germline, CDR1 SNHLY and CDR2 FYNNEI. With V trimmed by 2 bases and J by 7 bases, 14 bases remained unmatched. This CDR3 region has 18 residues. The CDR3 DNA is TGTGCCAGCAGTGAAATGGGAACCGGGACAGGGTTTGGCGGGGAGCTGTTTTTT. This encodes CASSEMGTGTGFGGELFF.

In its sample, this clone was seen once. The J gene is TRBJ2-1, the V gene TRBV27; 15 bases are shared with TRBD2. The germline CDR1 and CDR2 sequences are MNHEY and SMNVEV (reference sequence). This CDR3 region has 14 residues. Unmatched junction bases numbered 2, after V lost 5 bases and J lost 9 bases. The CDR3 DNA follows: TGTGCCAGCAGTGGGGGACTAGCGGGAGGTGAGCAGTTCTTC. Protein product: CASSGGLAGGEQFF.

V and J are TRBV27 and TRBJ1-6, with 10 bases matching TRBD1. V shed 8 bases and J 9 bases; nucleotides not matched to a gene: 4. Per the germline V gene, CDR1 is MNHEY and CDR2 is SMNVEV (reference sequence). The length of the CDR3 is 13 residues. In nucleotides, the CDR3 is TGTGCCAGCCGGGGACAGGGGAGTTCACCCCTCCACTTT. Protein product: CASRGQGSSPLHF.

The chain links TRBV6-5 to TRBJ2-1, with TRBD2 matching 7 bases. The CDR3 has 13 amino acids. Per germline, CDR1 MNHEY and CDR2 SVGAGI. With V trimmed by 5 bases and J by 5 bases, 3 bases remained unmatched. The CDR3 here is CASSRDYDNEQFF. Written as DNA, the CDR3 is TGTGCCAGCAGTCGGGACTACGACAATGAGCAGTTCTTC.

This clone was detected once. The chain links TRBV5-8 to TRBJ1-1; D might be TRBD1 (5 bases). The CDR3 has 14 amino acids. Trimming shortened V by 9 bases and J by 3 bases, and 18 bases separated the two germline ends. Germline CDR1 and CDR2: SGHTS and YDEGEE. The CDR3 reads CATHPGHIYTEAFF. The CDR3 coding sequence is TGTGCCACCCACCCCGGACATATTTACACTGAAGCTTTCTTT.

This clone is classed as medium-sized (0.01 to 0.1%). The chain combines TRBV7-2 with TRBJ2-7; possibly TRBD2 for D (6 bases). Germline V gene lookup returns CDR1 SGHTA and CDR2 FQGNSA. The CDR3 is 12 residues long. V shed 8 bases and J shed 5 bases, with 13 bases lying between them. CDR3 DNA: TGTGCCAGCGACCGGGGGTTCAACGAGCAGTACTTC. It encodes CASDRGFNEQYF.

This sequence joins TRBV7-2 and TRBJ1-2; 7 bases agree with TRBD1. The CDR3 loop spans 14 amino acids. From germline, CDR1 is SGHTA and CDR2 FQGNSA. V trimming: 1 base; J trimming: 7 bases; junction bases outside the gene matches: 6. CDR3 DNA: TGTGCCAGCAGCTTAGAACAGGGGATAGGTGGCTACACCTTC. Translation: CASSLEQGIGGYTF.

This clone was found once. V and J are TRBV27 and TRBJ2-7; D gene uncertain. The CDR3 sequence is 14 residues long. Germline lookup yields CDR1 MNHEY and CDR2 SMNVEV (reference sequence). Trimming removed 2 bases at V and 2 bases at J, with 10 bases between. The CDR3 reads CASSLDRGPYEQYF. The CDR3 DNA sequence: TGTGCCAGCAGTTTAGATCGCGGTCCCTACGAGCAGTACTTC.

The genes are TRBV6-6 and TRBJ2-5, with D perhaps TRBD1 (6 bases). Germline CDR1 MNHNY, CDR2 SVGAGI (reference sequence). The CDR3 length is 15 residues. The V end was cut by 5 bases, the J end by 1 base, with 14 bases between. Here the CDR3 reads CASSTTGTTQETQYF. DNA for the CDR3: TGTGCCAGCAGTACCACCGGGACAACCCAAGAGACCCAGTACTTC.

The chain couples TRBV5-4 to TRBJ2-3; D is ambiguous. V lost 3 bases, J lost 0 bases, and 14 bases lay in between. CDR3 length equals 16 residues. CDR1 SGHNT and CDR2 YYREEE come from the germline V gene (reference sequence). The CDR3 sequence is CASSSPIGISTDTQYF. In nucleotides, the CDR3 is TGTGCCAGCAGCTCACCGATAGGGATCAGCACAGATACGCAGTATTTT.